This T cell receptor (beta chain) was documented in a study of shared clonotypes between healthy human individuals. Measured with immunoSEQ multiplex PCR; TCRdb has only the in-frame clones, and not every one. In the table there are a few million clones, 85% to 95% of which are singletons. Germline CDR1 is SGDLS and CDR2 is YYNGEE. The CDR3 has 12 residues. The V end was cut by 2 bases, the J end by 6 bases, with 7 bases between. Study-level points and caveats: Exclusively blood specimens were collected; tissue repertoires likely differ. A generally larger estimated richness was seen in naive subsets than in memory subsets. Clonotype sharing levels among donors were expected to vary with sequencing depth.

Details on this clone: Its specificity is unknown.

The chain combines TRBV9 with TRBJ2-3; the D is unclear. This receptor was taken from a man aged 18 to 29 in good health. Some clones in this sample may be carry-over from other donors' samples. Sequenced: naive CD4+ T cells from PBMCs. The sample's subset: CD45RA+ positively selected. DNA of the CDR3: TGTGCCAGCAGCGTGGGCTTCGATACGCAGTATTTT. Encoded protein: CASSVGFDTQYF.